The 18 T cell receptor beta chains given below trace back to one sample, sequenced in a study of cytomegalovirus exposure and HLA in healthy donors. PCR primers comprised 60 Vbeta and 13 Jbeta primers. Assay used: immunoSEQ multiplex PCR; TCRdb lists only in-frame clones, some missing. The sample records around 62,000 clones, about 77% being singletons. Sequencing input: PBMCs. These receptors originate from a man in his forties in good health and CMV-seronegative.

This CDR3 reads CASSRAGGNSPLHF. The CDR3 DNA reads as TGTGCCAGCAGTAGGGCGGGGGGCAATTCACCCCTCCACTTT. The chain is built from TRBV25-1 and TRBJ1-6, with D possibly TRBD1 on 6 matching bases. Germline CDR1 is MGHDK and CDR2 is SYGVNS. The CDR3 loop spans 14 amino acids. With 5 bases removed from V and 7 bases from J, the gap between germline ends came to 12 bases.

The V call is TRBV11-3, the J call TRBJ2-1; 11 nucleotides match TRBD2. This CDR3 has 17 residues. CDR1 is SGHNT and CDR2 is YENEEA in the germline V gene. V was pared by 0 bases and J by 7 bases, with 8 bases of the junction left unmatched. CDR3 in amino acids: CASSLEGSASGGNEQFF. The CDR3 DNA reads TGTGCCAGCAGCTTAGAGGGTTCGGCTAGCGGGGGGAATGAGCAGTTCTTC.

This chain joins TRBV2 and TRBJ2-2; unclear D gene. V shed 2 bases and J shed 4 bases, with 8 bases lying between them. The CDR3 is made up of 14 amino acids. CDR1 and CDR2 (germline): SNHLY, FYNNEI. The CDR3 here is CASSENSITGELFF. For the CDR3, the DNA is TGTGCCAGCAGTGAAAACAGCATCACCGGGGAGCTGTTTTTT.

The chain recombines TRBV6-1 with TRBJ2-7, with TRBD1 matching over 11 bases. CDR3 size: 14 residues. Trimming cost V 5 bases and J 6 bases; bases outside gene matches: 6. Looked up from germline, CDR1 is MNHNS and CDR2 is SASEGT. CDR3 DNA sequence: TGTGCCAGCAGTCACGGACAGGGGGCCGGCGAGCAGTACTTC. Its protein product is CASSHGQGAGEQYF.

The chain recombines TRBV6-1 with TRBJ2-7; tentatively, D is TRBD1 (6 bases). Germline V lookup: CDR1 MNHNS, CDR2 SASEGT. The CDR3 has 13 residues. Trimming left V 3 bases short and J 4 bases short, with 10 bases between. The CDR3 DNA reads TGTGCCAGCAGTGATACCGACAGGTACGAGCAGTACTTC. It translates to CASSDTDRYEQYF.

In its sample, this clone was seen once. The V gene is TRBV5-4, the J gene TRBJ2-7; TRBD1 matches 8 bases. The CDR3 loop spans 16 amino acids. The V segment lost 1 base and the J segment 4 bases; nucleotides outside the gene matches: 10. Per germline, CDR1 SGHNT and CDR2 YYREEE (reference sequence). CDR3 region: CASSLKAAGGPYEQYF. DNA of the CDR3: TGTGCCAGCAGCTTGAAGGCGGCAGGGGGCCCATACGAGCAGTACTTC. The complete variable domain, with remaining parts taken from reference TRBV5-4 and TRBJ2-7, reads ETGVTQSPTHLIKTRGQQVTLRCSSQSGHNTVSWYQQALGQGPQFIFQYYREEENGRGNFPPRFSGLQFPNYSSELNVNALELDDSALYLCASSLKAAGGPYEQYFGPGTRLTVT.

The sample holds a few counts of this clone. V and J are TRBV5-6 and TRBJ1-1; tentatively, D is TRBD1 (6 bases). CDR1 and CDR2 (germline): SGHDT, YYEEEE. The CDR3 contains 14 residues. V gave up 3 bases and J gave up 3 bases, with 12 bases separating them. In nucleotides, the CDR3 is TGTGCCAGCAGCTCGACAGGTCGGGACACTGAAGCTTTCTTT. As protein: CASSSTGRDTEAFF.

This clone showed up just a few times. The chain recombines TRBV5-1 with TRBJ2-1; 7 bases match TRBD1. With V trimmed by 0 bases and J by 7 bases, 10 bases remained unmatched. The CDR3 is 16 residues long. Germline lookup yields CDR1 SGHRS and CDR2 YFSETQ. The CDR3, as DNA: TGCGCCAGCAGCTTGGGAGGGACAGCCTACGGAAATGAGCAGTTCTTC. Its protein product is CASSLGGTAYGNEQFF.

This sequence joins TRBV7-2 and TRBJ2-7; TRBD2 agrees at 10 bases. The CDR3 consists of 17 residues. Germline assignment: CDR1 SGHTA and CDR2 FQGNSA. With 5 bases clipped from V and 7 bases from J, the junction kept 17 bases outside the gene matches. Written as DNA, the CDR3 is TGTGCCAGCAGCCCTAAACCCCCTAGCGGGAGTTTAAGGGAGCAGTACTTC. Protein product: CASSPKPPSGSLREQYF.

The genes are TRBV7-9 and TRBJ1-1, with a tentative D call TRBD1 (5 bases). The CDR3 sequence is 14 residues long. V lost 8 bases and J 8 bases, leaving 21 bases between the germline ends. Per germline, CDR1 SEHNR and CDR2 FQNEAQ (reference sequence). The CDR3 loop reads CASGSSYQGGEAFF. CDR3 nucleotides: TGTGCCAGCGGCTCTTCGTACCAGGGAGGCGAAGCTTTCTTT.

The J gene is TRBJ2-1, the V gene TRBV5-1; D gene unclear. There are 16 residues in the CDR3. V was cut by 0 bases and J by 0 bases, with 10 bases left in between. The germline V gene encodes CDR1 SGHRS and CDR2 YFSETQ. CDR3 sequence reads: CASSLATVYSYNEQFF. The CDR3 DNA follows: TGCGCCAGCAGCTTGGCCACGGTCTACTCCTACAATGAGCAGTTCTTC.

The chain links TRBV29-1 to TRBJ1-5, with TRBD1 identical over 9 bases. Per the germline V gene, CDR1 is SQVTM and CDR2 is ANQGSEA. CDR3 size: 20 residues. The J segment lost 0 bases and the V segment lost 0 bases, leaving 15 bases of the junction unmatched. CDR3 region: CSVEDGSLGQGAYSNQPQHF. CDR3 sequence (DNA): TGCAGCGTTGAAGATGGGTCCCTGGGACAGGGAGCATATAGCAATCAGCCCCAGCATTTT. The variable domain in full, completed from reference TRBV29-1 and TRBJ1-5, reads SAVISQKPSRDICQRGTSLTIQCQVDSQVTMMFWYRQQPGQSLTLIATANQGSEATYESGFVIDKFPISRPNLTFSTLTVSNMSPEDSSIYLCSVEDGSLGQGAYSNQPQHFGDGTRLSIL.

The V gene is TRBV28, the J gene TRBJ2-7; possibly TRBD2 for D (6 bases). CDR3 length: 16 amino acids. Germline CDR1 MDHEN, CDR2 SYDVKM. Trimming left V 4 bases short and J 6 bases short, with 22 bases between. CDR3 region: CASSSAPRGSISEQYF. CDR3 nucleotide sequence: TGTGCCAGCAGTTCAGCCCCCCGGGGGTCTATCTCCGAGCAGTACTTC.

The chain is built from TRBV4-1 and TRBJ2-5; D is perhaps TRBD2 (6 bases). Trimming removed 1 base at V and 5 bases at J, with 14 bases between. The CDR3 loop spans 15 amino acids. Germline values: CDR1 MGHRA, CDR2 YSYEKL. CDR3 sequence (DNA): TGCGCCAGCAGCCAAGCCCCCGCGGGGCGCGAGACCCAGTACTTC. Translation gives CASSQAPAGRETQYF.

V usage is TRBV5-5 and J usage is TRBJ2-7; D unclear. Between the trimmed V and J ends, which lost 1 base and 4 bases, there was a span of 12 bases. The germline V gene has CDR1 SGHKS and CDR2 YYEKEE (reference sequence). The CDR3 spans 14 residues. The CDR3 loop is CASSLIGKTYEQYF. DNA for the CDR3: TGTGCCAGCAGCTTGATAGGAAAGACATACGAGCAGTACTTC.

Comment on this clone: Germline is not matched at one junction end, which may reflect a read error. The chain links TRBV7-9 to TRBJ1-2; TRBD1 matches 10 bases. This CDR3 has 16 amino acids. CDR1 SEHNR and CDR2 FQNEAQ come from the germline V gene (reference sequence). In DNA, the CDR3 is TGTTCCAGCAGCTCCGCGGCGGGGACAGGGGTCTATGGCTACACCTTC. Encoded protein: CSSSSAAGTGVYGYTF.

The V gene is TRBV6-5, the J gene TRBJ2-7, with 7 bases fitting TRBD1. The CDR3 runs 13 residues. The germline V gene encodes CDR1 MNHEY and CDR2 SVGAGI. The V segment lost 5 bases and the J segment 9 bases; nucleotides outside the gene matches: 10. CDR3 sequence reads: CASSEVGTARQYF. CDR3 bases: TGTGCCAGCAGTGAAGTAGGGACAGCGCGGCAGTACTTC.

This chain links TRBV6-5 with TRBJ1-4; weak D call: TRBD1 (5 bases). Trimming took 3 bases from V and 5 from J, leaving 13 bases between them. The CDR3 contains 15 residues. CDR1 is MNHEY and CDR2 is SVGAGI in the germline V gene. CDR3 coding DNA: TGTGCCAGCAGTTATGGGGCAGGAGGGAATGAAAAACTGTTTTTT. Translation gives CASSYGAGGNEKLFF.